This passage covers 7 T cell receptor beta chains from one sample sequenced in a study of T cells after posttransplantation cyclophosphamide. TCRdb's copy holds only in-frame clones and misses some; the assay was immunoSEQ multiplex PCR. The profile shows approximately 50,000 clones, roughly 94% of them singletons. The sample taken for sequencing was PBMCs. The source is a woman aged 30 to 39 in good health and a related stem cell transplant donor.

The V and J genes are TRBV10-2 and TRBJ1-1; D remains unclear. The CDR3 extends over 13 amino acids. Per germline, CDR1 WSHSY and CDR2 SAAADI. Trimming removed 7 bases at V and 0 bases at J, with 9 bases between. The CDR3 coding sequence is TGCGCCAGCACCACTAATATGAACACTGAAGCTTTCTTT. As protein: CASTTNMNTEAFF.

This chain uses TRBV5-1 with TRBJ2-7; 7 bases fit TRBD1. The CDR3 loop spans 15 amino acids. Germline CDR1 is SGHRS and CDR2 is YFSETQ. V lost 4 bases to trimming and J lost 0 bases; unmatched junction nucleotides: 7. CDR3 DNA sequence: TGCGCCAGCAGCCAGGGGGACACCTACTCCTACGAGCAGTACTTC. Residues: CASSQGDTYSYEQYF.

The gene calls are TRBV5-1 and TRBJ1-6, with D possibly matching TRBD1 (6 bases). The V gene's germline CDR1 is SGHRS and CDR2 YFSETQ. The V end lost 5 bases, the J end lost 8 bases, and 11 bases lay between the germline ends. This CDR3 contains 13 residues. CDR3 amino acids: CASSYRADSPLHF. DNA for the CDR3: TGCGCCAGCAGTTACAGGGCCGATTCACCCCTCCACTTT.

V gene TRBV28 combines with J gene TRBJ1-2; 9 bases are a match to TRBD1. The CDR3 is made up of 19 amino acids. CDR1 is MDHEN, CDR2 SYDVKM, per germline. V was pared by 6 bases and J by 5 bases, with 22 bases of the junction left unmatched. The CDR3 is CASSPGGHWGQGIKYGYTF. CDR3 bases: TGTGCCAGCAGCCCAGGGGGGCATTGGGGACAGGGCATAAAGTATGGCTACACCTTC.

V gene TRBV29-1 combines with J gene TRBJ1-1; D unclear. Between the trimmed V and J ends, which lost 5 bases and 0 bases, there was a span of 10 bases. Germline CDR1 SQVTM, CDR2 ANQGSEA. CDR3 size: 13 residues. The CDR3 DNA reads TGCAGCGTTACTAGGATTATGAACACTGAAGCTTTCTTT. Its protein is CSVTRIMNTEAFF.

The chain employs TRBV5-1 and TRBJ1-5; possible D gene TRBD1, 5 bases. The V end lost 0 bases, the J end lost 7 bases, and 8 bases lay between the germline ends. The CDR3 extends over 13 amino acids. Germline lookup yields CDR1 SGHRS and CDR2 YFSETQ. Here the CDR3 DNA reads TGCGCCAGCAGCTTGGAAAGGGGCCAGCCCCAGCATTTT. This codes for CASSLERGQPQHF.

The genes are TRBV11-2 and TRBJ2-1; the match to TRBD1 covers 11 bases. The CDR3 contains 14 residues. Germline values: CDR1 SGHAT, CDR2 FQNNGV. V was pared by 5 bases and J by 9 bases, with 6 bases of the junction left unmatched. For the CDR3, the DNA is TGTGCCAGCAGCCCCGGGACAGGGGGACTTGAGCAGTTCTTC. This encodes CASSPGTGGLEQFF.